This T cell receptor (beta chain) was captured by sequencing in a study of tumor and adjacent non-tumor tissue in lung cancer (dated by TCRdb to between 2017 and 2018). Describing the broader study: Patients with adenocarcinoma (approximately twelve), squamous cell carcinoma (2) and small cell lung cancer (1) were included in the cohort. Ages among the approximately 15 patients ranged from about 31 to 80 years, there were roughly 10 men and 5 women, and disease was at TNM stage I to III. Sequencing generated a total of about 130,000,000 productive TCRbeta reads, averaging roughly 4.4 million reads per sample. Using bulk TCRbeta repertoires from approximately 15 lung cancer patients, the study set lung tumor tissue side by side with matched distant non-tumor lung tissue. For each patient, one tumor sample and one normal lung sample were taken, giving thirty paired specimens that underwent TCRbeta CDR3 sequencing.

Overall study outcomes, separate from this receptor: TCR diversity was significantly higher in younger patients, and greater tumor TCR diversity was associated with shorter overall survival and shorter disease-free survival. With only roughly 16 patients in the cohort, the authors noted that larger samples and more detailed clinical data are needed. A significantly larger cumulative share of the repertoire was made up by the top 100 clones in normal lung than in tumor tissue. Tumor tissue showed significantly higher TCR diversity (inverse Simpson) than normal lung tissue, at about 400 vs 150 (P = 0.0075, Mann-Whitney U test). Peripheral blood was not sequenced, so blood TCRbeta repertoires in these lung cancer patients were not examined. Neither the sequencing platform nor unique molecular identifiers are named or mentioned anywhere in the methods.

Preparation of the library involved multiplex PCR. For sequencing, an Illumina HiSeq 2500 was employed. TCRbeta libraries were constructed through three rounds of nested PCR with primers (Table S4) according to protocols adapted from ARM-PCR. Before sequencing, PCR products of 200-500 bp were cut from the gel and purified using the QIAquick gel extraction kit. Per the original workflow: Trimmomatic was used to clean the reads, FLASH merged the cleaned reads into complete CDR3 sequences, and MiTCR assigned the sequences to V(D)J germline segments. VDJtools was used to compute clonal diversity as the inverse Simpson's index. In-frame sequences lacking a premature stop codon were counted as productive reads. TCRdb took the public reads, trimmed them with fastp at Q25, ran MiXCR for clone calling and kept in-frame beta chains. Every entry covers one CDR3 protein and lists the most common genes and DNA from its rows. TCRdb, rather than the study authors, made the V and J calls. This sample lists 85,000 or so distinct CDR3 sequences; around 76% were detected once. The ten largest make up 21% of the sample.

From a lookup of the germline V gene, CDR1 and CDR2 are SGHRS and YFSETQ. Inclusive of the bounding cysteine and phenylalanine, the CDR3 is 16 residues long. The read is trimmed to its CDR3 DNA, 48 bases read in frame from base 1. RNA was extracted from bulk unsorted tissue and checked for quality with a NanoDrop ND-1000 and an Agilent 2100. Normal lung samples were distant non-tumor tissue taken more than 3 cm from the tumor edge. Donors were newly diagnosed lung cancer patients admitted for thoracic surgery in China between August and November 2014, without prior chemotherapy. Patients with previous radiotherapy or chemotherapy, or with another concurrent cancer, were excluded from the study. Surgical tissue pieces of about 1-2.1 cm3 were preserved in RNAlater solution and stored at -80 °C until use. On this clonotype: The antigen this receptor binds is unknown. A junction end diverges from the germline sequence, so it may reflect a read error.

The clonotype was recovered from a woman in her forties or fifties with non-small cell lung cancer. Recombination joined TRBV5-1 with TRBJ1-2, with 7 bases aligning to TRBD1. The sequenced material came from distant non-tumor lung tissue. DNA sequence: TGCGCCAGCAGCTTGGGCACCCAGGGGGTTTTCTATGACTACACCTTC. Translated, this is CASSLGTQGVFYDYTF.